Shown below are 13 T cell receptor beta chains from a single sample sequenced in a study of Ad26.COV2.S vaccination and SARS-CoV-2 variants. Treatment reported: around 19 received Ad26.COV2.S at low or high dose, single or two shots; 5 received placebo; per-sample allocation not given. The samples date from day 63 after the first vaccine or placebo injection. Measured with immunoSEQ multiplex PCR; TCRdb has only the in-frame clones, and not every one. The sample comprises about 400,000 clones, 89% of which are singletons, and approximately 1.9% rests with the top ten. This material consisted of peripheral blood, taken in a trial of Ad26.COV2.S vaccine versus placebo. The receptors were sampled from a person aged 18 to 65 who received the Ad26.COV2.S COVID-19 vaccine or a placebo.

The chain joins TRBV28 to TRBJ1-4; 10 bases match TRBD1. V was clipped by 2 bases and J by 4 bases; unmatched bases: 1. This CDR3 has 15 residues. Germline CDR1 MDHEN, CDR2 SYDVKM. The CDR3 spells CASSLRTGGNEKLFF. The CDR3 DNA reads TGTGCCAGCAGTTTACGGACAGGGGGTAATGAAAAACTGTTTTTT.

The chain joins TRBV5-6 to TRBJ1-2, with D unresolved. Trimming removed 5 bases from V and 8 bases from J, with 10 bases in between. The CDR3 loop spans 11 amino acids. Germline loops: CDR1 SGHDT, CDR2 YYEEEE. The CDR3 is CASRRGEGYTF. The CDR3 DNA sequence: TGTGCCAGCAGACGAGGAGAGGGCTACACCTTC.

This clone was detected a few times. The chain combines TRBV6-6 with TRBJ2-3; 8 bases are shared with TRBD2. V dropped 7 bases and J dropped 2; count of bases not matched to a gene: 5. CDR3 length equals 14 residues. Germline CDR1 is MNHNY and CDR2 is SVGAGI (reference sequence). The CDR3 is CASNIAGSTDTQYF. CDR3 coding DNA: TGTGCCAGCAACATAGCGGGATCCACAGATACGCAGTATTTT.

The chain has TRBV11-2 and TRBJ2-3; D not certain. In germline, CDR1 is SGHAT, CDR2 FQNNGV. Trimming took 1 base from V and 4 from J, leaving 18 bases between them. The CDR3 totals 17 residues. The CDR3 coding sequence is TGTGCCAGCAGCTTAGGGTCGGGTACCCTCACCCCAGATACGCAGTATTTT. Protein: CASSLGSGTLTPDTQYF. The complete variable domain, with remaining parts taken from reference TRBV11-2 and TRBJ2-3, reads EAGVAQSPRYKIIEKRQSVAFWCNPISGHATLYWYQQILGQGPKLLIQFQNNGVVDDSQLPKDRFSAERLKGVDSTLKIQPAKLEDSAVYLCASSLGSGTLTPDTQYFGPGTRLTVL.

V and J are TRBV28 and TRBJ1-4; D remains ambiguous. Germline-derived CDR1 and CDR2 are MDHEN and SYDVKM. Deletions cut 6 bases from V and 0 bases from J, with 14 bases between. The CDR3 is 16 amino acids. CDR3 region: CASSHDVSATNEKLFF. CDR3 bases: TGTGCCAGCAGCCATGACGTCTCTGCAACTAATGAAAAACTGTTTTTT.

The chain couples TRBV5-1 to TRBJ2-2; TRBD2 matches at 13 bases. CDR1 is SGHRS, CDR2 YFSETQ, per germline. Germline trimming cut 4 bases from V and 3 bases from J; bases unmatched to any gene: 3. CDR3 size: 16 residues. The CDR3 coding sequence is TGCGCCAGCAGCCGGACTAGCGGGAGATACACCGGGGAGCTGTTTTTT. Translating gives CASSRTSGRYTGELFF.

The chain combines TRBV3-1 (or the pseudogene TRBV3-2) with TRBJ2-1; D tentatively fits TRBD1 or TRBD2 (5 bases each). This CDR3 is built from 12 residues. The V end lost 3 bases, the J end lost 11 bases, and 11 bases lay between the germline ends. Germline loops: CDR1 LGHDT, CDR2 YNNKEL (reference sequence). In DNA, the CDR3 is TGTGCCAGCAGCCACGGGACCGGGAAGCAGTTCTTC. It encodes CASSHGTGKQFF.

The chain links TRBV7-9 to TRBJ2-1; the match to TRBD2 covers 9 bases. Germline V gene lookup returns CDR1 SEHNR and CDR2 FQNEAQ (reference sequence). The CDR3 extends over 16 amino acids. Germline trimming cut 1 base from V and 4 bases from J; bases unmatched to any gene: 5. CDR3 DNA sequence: TGTGCCAGCAGCTTAGGGTCTAGCGGGGCGTACAATGAGCAGTTCTTC. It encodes CASSLGSSGAYNEQFF.

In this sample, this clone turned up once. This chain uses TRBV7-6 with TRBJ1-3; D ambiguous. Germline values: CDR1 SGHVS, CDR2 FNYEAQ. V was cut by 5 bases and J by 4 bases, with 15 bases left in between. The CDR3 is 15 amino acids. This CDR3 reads CASSPNRAAGNTIYF. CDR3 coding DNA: TGTGCCAGCAGCCCAAATCGGGCAGCCGGAAACACCATATATTTT.

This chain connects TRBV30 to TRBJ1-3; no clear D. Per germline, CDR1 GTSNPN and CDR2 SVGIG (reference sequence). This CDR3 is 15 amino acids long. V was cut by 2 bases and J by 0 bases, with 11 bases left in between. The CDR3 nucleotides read TGTGCCTGGAGTATAAAAGCGGGCTCTGGAAACACCATATATTTT. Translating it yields CAWSIKAGSGNTIYF.

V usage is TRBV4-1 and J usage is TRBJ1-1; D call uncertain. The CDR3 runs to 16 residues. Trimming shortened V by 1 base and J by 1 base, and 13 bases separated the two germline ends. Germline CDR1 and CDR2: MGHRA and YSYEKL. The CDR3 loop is CASSQGRRVRNTEAFF. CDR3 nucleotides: TGCGCCAGCAGCCAAGGCAGGAGGGTCCGGAACACTGAAGCTTTCTTT.

CDR3 nucleotides: TGTGCCACCAGTGAGACCCGGGCCCCGGAGTTCTTC. Encoded protein: CATSETRAPEFF. This rearrangement joins TRBV24-1 to TRBJ2-1; no clear D. The V gene's germline CDR1 is KGHDR and CDR2 SFDVKD. The CDR3 runs 12 residues. V lost 4 bases and J 14 bases, leaving 14 bases between the germline ends.

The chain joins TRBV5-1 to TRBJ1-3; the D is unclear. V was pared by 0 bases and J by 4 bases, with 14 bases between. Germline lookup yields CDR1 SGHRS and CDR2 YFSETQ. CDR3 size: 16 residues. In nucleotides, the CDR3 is TGCGCCAGCAGCTTGGCGTTACCGGGGTCGGGAAACACCATATATTTT. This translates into CASSLALPGSGNTIYF.